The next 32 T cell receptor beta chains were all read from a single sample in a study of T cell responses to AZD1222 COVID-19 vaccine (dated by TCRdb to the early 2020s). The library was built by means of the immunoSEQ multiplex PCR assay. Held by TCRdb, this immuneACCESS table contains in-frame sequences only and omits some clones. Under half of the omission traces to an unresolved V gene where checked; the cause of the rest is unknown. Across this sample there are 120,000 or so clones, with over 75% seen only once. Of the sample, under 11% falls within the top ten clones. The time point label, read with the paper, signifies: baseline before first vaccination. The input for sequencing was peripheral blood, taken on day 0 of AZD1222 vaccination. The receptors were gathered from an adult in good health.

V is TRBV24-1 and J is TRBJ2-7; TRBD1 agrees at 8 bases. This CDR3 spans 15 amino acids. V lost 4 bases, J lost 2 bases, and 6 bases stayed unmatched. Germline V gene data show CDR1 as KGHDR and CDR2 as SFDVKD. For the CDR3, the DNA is TGTGCCACCAGTGACGCCGGGACAGGACCCTACGAGCAGTACTTC. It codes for CATSDAGTGPYEQYF.

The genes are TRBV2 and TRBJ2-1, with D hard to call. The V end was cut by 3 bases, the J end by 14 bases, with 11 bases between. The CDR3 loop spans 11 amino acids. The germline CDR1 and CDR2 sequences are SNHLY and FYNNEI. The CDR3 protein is CASSEYPREFF. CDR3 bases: TGTGCCAGCAGTGAGTACCCTCGGGAGTTCTTC.

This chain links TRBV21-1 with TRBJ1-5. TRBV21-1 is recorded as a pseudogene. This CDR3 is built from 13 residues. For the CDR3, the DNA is TGTGCCAGCGCTGACTACTCCGGGCAGCCCCAGCATTTT. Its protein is CASADYSGQPQHF.

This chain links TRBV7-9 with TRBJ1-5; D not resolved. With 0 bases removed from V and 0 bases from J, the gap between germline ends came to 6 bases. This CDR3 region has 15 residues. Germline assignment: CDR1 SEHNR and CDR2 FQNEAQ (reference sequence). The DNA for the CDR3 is TGTGCCAGCAGCTTAGCAGGAGATAGCAATCAGCCCCAGCATTTT. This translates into CASSLAGDSNQPQHF.

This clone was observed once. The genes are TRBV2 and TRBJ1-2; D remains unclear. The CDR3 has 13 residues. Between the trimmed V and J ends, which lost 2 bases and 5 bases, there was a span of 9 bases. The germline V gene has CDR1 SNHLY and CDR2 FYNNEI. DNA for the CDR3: TGTGCCAGCAGTGAACGTCTCGGATATGGCTACACCTTC. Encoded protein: CASSERLGYGYTF.

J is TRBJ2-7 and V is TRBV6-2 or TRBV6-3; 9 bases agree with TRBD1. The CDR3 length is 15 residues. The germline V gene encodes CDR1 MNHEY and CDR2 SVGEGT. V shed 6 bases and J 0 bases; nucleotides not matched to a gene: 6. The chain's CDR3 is CASSLGQGYSYEQYF. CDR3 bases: TGTGCCAGCAGCCTCGGACAGGGGTACTCCTACGAGCAGTACTTC.

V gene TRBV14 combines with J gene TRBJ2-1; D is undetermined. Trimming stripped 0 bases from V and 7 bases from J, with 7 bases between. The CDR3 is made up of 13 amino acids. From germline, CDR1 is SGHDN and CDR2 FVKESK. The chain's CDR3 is CASSQDGGNEQFF. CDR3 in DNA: TGTGCCAGCAGCCAAGATGGTGGTAATGAGCAGTTCTTC. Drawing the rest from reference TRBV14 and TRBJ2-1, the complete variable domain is EAGVTQFPSHSVIEKGQTVTLRCDPISGHDNLYWYRRVMGKEIKFLLHFVKESKQDESGMPNNRFLAERTGGTYSTLKVQPAELEDSGVYFCASSQDGGNEQFFGPGTRLTVL.

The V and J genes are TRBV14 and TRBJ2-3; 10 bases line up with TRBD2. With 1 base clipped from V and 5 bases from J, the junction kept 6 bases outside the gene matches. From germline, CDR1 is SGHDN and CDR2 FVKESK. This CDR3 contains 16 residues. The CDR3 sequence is CASSQVSSGRVDTQYF. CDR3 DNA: TGTGCCAGCAGCCAAGTGTCTAGCGGGAGAGTAGATACGCAGTATTTT.

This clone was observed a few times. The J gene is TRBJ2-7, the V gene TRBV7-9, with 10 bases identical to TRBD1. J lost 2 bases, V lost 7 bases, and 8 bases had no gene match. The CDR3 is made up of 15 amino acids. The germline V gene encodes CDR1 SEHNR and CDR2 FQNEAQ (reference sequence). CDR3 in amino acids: CASTLTGTGAYEQYF. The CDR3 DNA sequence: TGTGCCAGCACTCTCACCGGGACAGGGGCCTACGAGCAGTACTTC.

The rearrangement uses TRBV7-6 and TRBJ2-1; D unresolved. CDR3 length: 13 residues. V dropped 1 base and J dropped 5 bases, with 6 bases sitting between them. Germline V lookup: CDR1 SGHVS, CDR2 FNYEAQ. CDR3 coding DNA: TGTGCCAGCAGCTTAGGATGGAACAATGAGCAGTTCTTC. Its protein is CASSLGWNNEQFF.

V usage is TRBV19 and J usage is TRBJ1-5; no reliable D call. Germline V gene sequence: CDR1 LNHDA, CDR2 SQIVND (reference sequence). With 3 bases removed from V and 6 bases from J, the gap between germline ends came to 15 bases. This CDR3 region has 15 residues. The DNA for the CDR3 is TGTGCCAGTAGTATGGTGGCGGTTCGGGGTCAGCCCCAGCATTTT. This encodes CASSMVAVRGQPQHF.

The CDR3 is CASSFLSTGVNYEQYF. CDR3 nucleotide sequence: TGTGCCAGCAGTTTCCTTTCGACAGGGGTTAACTACGAGCAGTACTTC. The chain recombines TRBV27 with TRBJ2-7; TRBD1 matches at 8 bases. The germline V gene has CDR1 MNHEY and CDR2 SMNVEV (reference sequence). Losses at the gene ends were 3 bases for V and 3 bases for J; bases not matched to a gene: 10. This CDR3 comprises 16 residues.

CDR3 coding DNA: TGTGCCAGCAGCCCGGGCTCAGATACGCAGTATTTT. This sequence encodes CASSPGSDTQYF. The chain uses TRBV3-1 (or the pseudogene TRBV3-2) and TRBJ2-3; D not certain. Germline V gene lookup returns CDR1 LGHDT and CDR2 YNNKEL (reference sequence). There are 12 residues in the CDR3. V lost 4 bases and J lost 4, with 6 bases in between.

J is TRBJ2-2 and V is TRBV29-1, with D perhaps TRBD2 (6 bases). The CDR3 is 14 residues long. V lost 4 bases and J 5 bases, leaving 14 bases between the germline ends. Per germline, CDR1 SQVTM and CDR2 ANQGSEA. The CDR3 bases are TGCAGCGTTGGGGCTTCGGGGAGGACCGGGGAGCTGTTTTTT. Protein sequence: CSVGASGRTGELFF.

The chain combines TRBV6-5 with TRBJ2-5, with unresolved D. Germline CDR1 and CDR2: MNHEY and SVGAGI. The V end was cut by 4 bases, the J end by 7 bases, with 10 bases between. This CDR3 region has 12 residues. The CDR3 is CASSFLGGTQYF. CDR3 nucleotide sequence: TGTGCCAGCAGTTTTCTCGGTGGGACCCAGTACTTC.

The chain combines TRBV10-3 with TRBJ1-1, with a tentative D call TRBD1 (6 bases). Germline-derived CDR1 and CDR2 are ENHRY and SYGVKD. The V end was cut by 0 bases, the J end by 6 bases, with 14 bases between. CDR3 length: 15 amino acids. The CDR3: CAISESKTGRPEAFF. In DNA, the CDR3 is TGTGCCATCAGTGAGTCGAAGACAGGAAGGCCTGAAGCTTTCTTT.

The CDR3 reads CASTQKPLAGGVYEQYF. The CDR3 coding sequence is TGTGCCAGCACTCAAAAACCTTTAGCGGGGGGTGTGTACGAGCAGTACTTC. The V call is TRBV5-4, the J call TRBJ2-7; TRBD2 agrees at 10 bases. The V gene's germline CDR1 is SGHNT and CDR2 YYREEE (reference sequence). Trimming at V came to 6 bases and at J to 4 bases, leaving 16 bases not matched to a gene. The CDR3 loop spans 17 amino acids.

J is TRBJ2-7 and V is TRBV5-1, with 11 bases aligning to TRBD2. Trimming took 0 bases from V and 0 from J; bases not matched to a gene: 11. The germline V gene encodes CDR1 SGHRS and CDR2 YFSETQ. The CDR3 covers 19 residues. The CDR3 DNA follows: TGCGCCAGCAGCTTGGGACTAGCGGGATGGGTCCCTAGCTCCTACGAGCAGTACTTC. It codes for CASSLGLAGWVPSSYEQYF.

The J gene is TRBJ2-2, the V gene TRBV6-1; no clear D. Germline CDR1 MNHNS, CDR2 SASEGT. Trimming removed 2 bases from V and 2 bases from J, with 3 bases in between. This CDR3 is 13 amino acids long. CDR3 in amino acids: CASSEHNTGELFF. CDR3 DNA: TGTGCCAGCAGTGAACATAACACCGGGGAGCTGTTTTTT.

The CDR3 loop is CASSLGQGYTDTQYF. CDR3 coding DNA: TGTGCCAGCAGCTTAGGACAGGGCTACACAGATACGCAGTATTTT. The chain combines TRBV11-2 with TRBJ2-3; 7 bases map to TRBD1. Germline V gene lookup returns CDR1 SGHAT and CDR2 FQNNGV. V shed 1 base and J 2 bases; nucleotides not matched to a gene: 3. This CDR3 region has 15 residues.

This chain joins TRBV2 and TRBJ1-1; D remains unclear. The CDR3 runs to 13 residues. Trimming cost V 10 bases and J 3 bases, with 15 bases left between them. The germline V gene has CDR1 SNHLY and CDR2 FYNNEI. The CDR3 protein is CATEGRWDTEAFF. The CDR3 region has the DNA TGTGCCACAGAAGGGCGGTGGGACACTGAAGCTTTCTTT.

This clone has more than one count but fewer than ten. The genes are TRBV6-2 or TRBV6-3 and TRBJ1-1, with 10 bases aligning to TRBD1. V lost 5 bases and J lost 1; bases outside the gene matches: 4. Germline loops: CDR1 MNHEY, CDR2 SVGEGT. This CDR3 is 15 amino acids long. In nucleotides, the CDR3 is TGTGCCAGCAGTCTACGACAGGGGGCGAACACTGAAGCTTTCTTT. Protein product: CASSLRQGANTEAFF.

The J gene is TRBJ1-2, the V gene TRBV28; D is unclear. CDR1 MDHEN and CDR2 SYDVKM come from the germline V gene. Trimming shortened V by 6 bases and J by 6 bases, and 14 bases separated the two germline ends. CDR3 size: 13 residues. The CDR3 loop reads CASSPLRSHGYTF. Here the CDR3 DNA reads TGTGCCAGCAGCCCCCTTCGGTCTCATGGCTACACCTTC.

The CDR3 sequence is CAWSVFSYEQYF. CDR3 DNA sequence: TGTGCCTGGAGTGTCTTTTCCTACGAGCAGTACTTC. The chain recombines TRBV30 with TRBJ2-7, with D unclear. Germline V gene data show CDR1 as GTSNPN and CDR2 as SVGIG (reference sequence). The CDR3 covers 12 residues. V shed 0 bases and J shed 1 base, with 4 bases lying between them.

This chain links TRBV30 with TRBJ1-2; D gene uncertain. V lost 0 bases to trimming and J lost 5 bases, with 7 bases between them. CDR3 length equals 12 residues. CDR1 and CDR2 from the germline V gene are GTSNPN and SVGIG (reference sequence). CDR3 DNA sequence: TGTGCCTGGAGTGTCTTAGGTTATGGCTACACCTTC. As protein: CAWSVLGYGYTF.

CDR3 sequence (DNA): TGTGCCAGCAGTTCCTCCGGGACAGGGGTCGAAAAACTGTTTTTT. Encoded protein: CASSSSGTGVEKLFF. J is TRBJ1-4 and V is TRBV28, with TRBD1 matching 10 bases. This CDR3 comprises 15 residues. V trimming: 4 bases; J trimming: 8 bases; junction bases outside the gene matches: 7. From germline, CDR1 is MDHEN and CDR2 SYDVKM.

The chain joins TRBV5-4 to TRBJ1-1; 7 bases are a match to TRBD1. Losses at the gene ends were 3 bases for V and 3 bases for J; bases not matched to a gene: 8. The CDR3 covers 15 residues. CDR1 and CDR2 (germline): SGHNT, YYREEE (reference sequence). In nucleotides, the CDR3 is TGTGCCAGCAGCTCAAAGGGGGCTTGGGACACTGAAGCTTTCTTT. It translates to CASSSKGAWDTEAFF.

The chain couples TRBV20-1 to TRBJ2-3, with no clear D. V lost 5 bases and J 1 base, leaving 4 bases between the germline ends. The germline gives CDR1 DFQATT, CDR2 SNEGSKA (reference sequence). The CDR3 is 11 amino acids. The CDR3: CSAVGTDTQYF. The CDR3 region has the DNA TGCAGTGCTGTCGGCACAGATACGCAGTATTTT.

Written as DNA, the CDR3 is TGTGCCAGCAGTCTCAGGGGGGTTAATAGCAATCAGCCCCAGCATTTT. Translated, it gives CASSLRGVNSNQPQHF. V is TRBV28 and J is TRBJ1-5, with 7 bases lining up with TRBD1. With 5 bases clipped from V and 0 bases from J, the junction kept 7 bases outside the gene matches. CDR1 MDHEN and CDR2 SYDVKM come from the germline V gene. The CDR3 is made up of 16 amino acids.

The CDR3 DNA follows: TGTGCCACCCGGGACAGCCGGCATCCCTACGAGCAGTACTTC. Its protein is CATRDSRHPYEQYF. The V gene is TRBV28, the J gene TRBJ2-7; 7 bases are shared with TRBD1. Germline V gives CDR1 MDHEN, CDR2 SYDVKM. The ends lost 10 bases at V and 2 bases at J; junction bases unmatched: 11. The CDR3 runs to 14 residues.

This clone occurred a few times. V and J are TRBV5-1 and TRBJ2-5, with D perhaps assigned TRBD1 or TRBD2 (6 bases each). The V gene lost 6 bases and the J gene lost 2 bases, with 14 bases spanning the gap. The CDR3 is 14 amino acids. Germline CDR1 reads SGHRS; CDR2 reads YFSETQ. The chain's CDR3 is CASNVQGGQETQYF. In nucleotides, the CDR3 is TGCGCCAGCAATGTACAGGGAGGTCAAGAGACCCAGTACTTC. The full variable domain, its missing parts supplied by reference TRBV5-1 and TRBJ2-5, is KAGVTQTPRYLIKTRGQQVTLSCSPISGHRSVSWYQQTPGQGLQFLFEYFSETQRNKGNFPGRFSGRQFSNSRSEMNVSTLELGDSALYLCASNVQGGQETQYFGPGTRLLVL.

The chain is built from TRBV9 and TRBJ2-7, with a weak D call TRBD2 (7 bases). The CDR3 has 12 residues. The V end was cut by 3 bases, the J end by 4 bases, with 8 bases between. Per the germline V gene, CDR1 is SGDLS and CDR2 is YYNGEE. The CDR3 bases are TGTGCCAGCAGCGAGGGGGGGTACGAGCAGTACTTC. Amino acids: CASSEGGYEQYF.